These 28 T cell receptor beta chains were all obtained from the same sample, sequenced in a study of cytomegalovirus exposure and HLA in healthy donors. The PCR was carried out with 60 Vbeta primers and 13 Jbeta primers. Clones were sequenced by immunoSEQ multiplex PCR, and TCRdb holds only the in-frame ones, with some missing. This sample has about 140,000 clones; approximately 80% occur once, and the top ten carry 4.5% to 6.5%. Sequencing input: PBMCs. These TCRs come from a male donor in good health and CMV-seronegative.

This clone was seen once. The chain links TRBV7-9 to TRBJ2-5; D possibly corresponds to TRBD2 (6 bases). This CDR3 has 15 amino acids. Germline values: CDR1 SEHNR, CDR2 FQNEAQ (reference sequence). Between the trimmed V and J ends, which lost 4 bases and 3 bases, there was a span of 15 bases. CDR3 nucleotide sequence: TGTGCCAGCAGCTCTACTAGCCCCGAGAAAGAGACCCAGTACTTC. The encoded protein is CASSSTSPEKETQYF. Variable domain in full (rest from reference TRBV7-9 and TRBJ2-5): DTGVSQNPRHKITKRGQNVTFRCDPISEHNRLYWYRQTLGQGPEFLTYFQNEAQLEKSRLLSDRFSAERPKGSFSTLEIQRTEQGDSAMYLCASSSTSPEKETQYFGPGTRLLVL.

The J gene is TRBJ1-4, the V gene TRBV29-1; D unresolved. The CDR3 totals 10 residues. V gave up 7 bases and J gave up 7 bases, with 7 bases separating them. Germline V gives CDR1 SQVTM, CDR2 ANQGSEA. CDR3 nucleotides: TGCAGCGGGTTGAGTGAAAAACTGTTTTTT. This codes for CSGLSEKLFF.

This clone was found once. The chain is built from TRBV6-1 and TRBJ2-6; D unresolved. Germline-derived CDR1 and CDR2 are MNHNS and SASEGT. The V end was cut by 2 bases, the J end by 0 bases, with 20 bases between. The CDR3 extends over 20 amino acids. CDR3 DNA sequence: TGTGCCAGCAGTGAACATCGTGGGCTGAGCACTGACTCTGGGGCCAACGTCCTGACTTTC. It encodes CASSEHRGLSTDSGANVLTF.

The rearrangement joins TRBV7-9 to TRBJ2-7, with TRBD1 matching over 12 bases. CDR1 and CDR2 (germline): SEHNR, FQNEAQ (reference sequence). Unmatched junction bases numbered 20, after V lost 6 bases and J lost 5 bases. The CDR3 is made up of 19 amino acids. The CDR3 DNA reads TGTGCCAGCAGTTTTAAAACGGGACAGGGGGCTCTGGCCTTCCACGAGCAGTACTTC. This translates into CASSFKTGQGALAFHEQYF.

As DNA, the CDR3 is TGCGCCAGCAGCCAAGATAGGCAGGGGGCAATCGAGCAGTACTTC. Protein product: CASSQDRQGAIEQYF. The rearrangement links TRBV4-3 to TRBJ2-7; 8 nucleotides match TRBD1. J was trimmed by 6 bases and V by 0 bases; bases with no gene match: 7. Germline V lookup: CDR1 LGHNA, CDR2 YSLEER. The CDR3 is 15 residues long.

The chain employs TRBV19 and TRBJ1-5, with a tentative D call TRBD1 (6 bases). Trimming removed 6 bases from V and 10 bases from J, with 16 bases in between. CDR3 length equals 13 residues. Germline V gene lookup returns CDR1 LNHDA and CDR2 SQIVND (reference sequence). CDR3 sequence reads: CASRTINREPQHF. DNA of the CDR3: TGTGCCAGTAGGACTATTAACAGGGAACCCCAGCATTTT. Looking up the rest from reference TRBV19 and TRBJ1-5 gives the full variable domain: DGGITQSPKYLFRKEGQNVTLSCEQNLNHDAMYWYRQDPGQGLRLIYYSQIVNDFQKGDIAEGYSVSREKKESFPLTVTSAQKNPTAFYLCASRTINREPQHFGDGTRLSIL.

J is TRBJ2-5 and V is TRBV19, with D maybe TRBD2 (6 bases). CDR3 length equals 16 residues. Trimming took 1 base from V and 1 from J, leaving 13 bases between them. Germline V gene data show CDR1 as LNHDA and CDR2 as SQIVND (reference sequence). CDR3 protein: CASSIGGGVGQETQYF. DNA for the CDR3: TGTGCCAGTAGTATAGGGGGAGGAGTCGGCCAAGAGACCCAGTACTTC. Full variable domain (remainder filled in from reference TRBV19 and TRBJ2-5): DGGITQSPKYLFRKEGQNVTLSCEQNLNHDAMYWYRQDPGQGLRLIYYSQIVNDFQKGDIAEGYSVSREKKESFPLTVTSAQKNPTAFYLCASSIGGGVGQETQYFGPGTRLLVL.

Of note for this clone: This CDR3 is also generated by other DNA sequences in the sample. The chain uses TRBV7-2 and TRBJ2-2; D is unclear. Germline assignment: CDR1 SGHTA and CDR2 FQGNSA. The V end was cut by 5 bases, the J end by 0 bases, with 4 bases between. This CDR3 is built from 13 residues. The CDR3: CASSPANTGELFF. CDR3 coding DNA: TGTGCCAGCAGCCCCGCGAACACCGGGGAGCTGTTTTTT.

V and J are TRBV27 and TRBJ2-3; TRBD2 matches at 8 bases. With V trimmed by 6 bases and J by 4 bases, 12 bases remained unmatched. Germline-derived CDR1 and CDR2 are MNHEY and SMNVEV (reference sequence). The length of the CDR3 is 16 residues. CDR3 sequence reads: CASSPDTGGAADTQYF. In DNA form, the CDR3 reads TGTGCCAGCAGCCCGGACACCGGGGGGGCCGCAGATACGCAGTATTTT.

V and J are TRBV7-2 and TRBJ2-2; D might be TRBD2 (5 bases). This CDR3 is built from 14 residues. Trimming stripped 8 bases from V and 1 base from J, with 11 bases between. Germline loops: CDR1 SGHTA, CDR2 FQGNSA. In DNA form, the CDR3 reads TGTACCAGCCGGGAACAGCTGAACACCGGGGAGCTGTTTTTT. As protein: CTSREQLNTGELFF. Together with reference TRBV7-2 and TRBJ2-2, the CDR3 gives the full variable domain: GAGVSQSPSNKVTEKGKDVELRCDPISGHTALYWYRQSLGQGLEFLIYFQGNSAPDKSGLPSDRFSAERTGGSVSTLTIQRTQQEDSAVYLCTSREQLNTGELFFGEGSRLTVL.

The chain couples TRBV5-6 to TRBJ1-5; D call uncertain. The germline V gene has CDR1 SGHDT and CDR2 YYEEEE. V lost 4 bases and J 2 bases, leaving 10 bases between the germline ends. The CDR3 loop spans 14 amino acids. CDR3 sequence: CASSGAAGNQPQHF. For the CDR3, the DNA is TGTGCCAGCAGCGGTGCCGCGGGCAATCAGCCCCAGCATTTT. The entire variable domain, with the rest obtained from reference TRBV5-6 and TRBJ1-5, is as follows: DAGVTQSPTHLIKTRGQQVTLRCSPKSGHDTVSWYQQALGQGPQFIFQYYEEEERQRGNFPDRFSGHQFPNYSSELNVNALLLGDSALYLCASSGAAGNQPQHFGDGTRLSIL.

CDR3 in amino acids: CASSLQGTGANTEAFF. For the CDR3, the DNA is TGCGCCAGCAGCCTACAAGGGACAGGGGCTAACACTGAAGCTTTCTTT. The chain has TRBV5-1 and TRBJ1-1; 10 bases are a match to TRBD1. The CDR3 is 16 residues long. Per the germline V gene, CDR1 is SGHRS and CDR2 is YFSETQ. With 4 bases clipped from V and 2 bases from J, the junction kept 8 bases outside the gene matches.

V and J are TRBV7-9 and TRBJ2-3; D uncertain. This CDR3 has 11 amino acids. The V and J ends lost 4 bases and 3 bases respectively, with 2 bases between them. The germline CDR1 and CDR2 sequences are SEHNR and FQNEAQ (reference sequence). DNA of the CDR3: TGTGCCAGCAGCTCAACAGATACGCAGTATTTT. Translation gives CASSSTDTQYF.

The V and J genes are TRBV5-6 and TRBJ2-7; D not certain. The V and J ends lost 0 bases and 4 bases respectively, with 2 bases between them. The CDR3 loop spans 11 amino acids. Germline V gives CDR1 SGHDT, CDR2 YYEEEE. CDR3 sequence (DNA): TGTGCCAGCAGCTTGGCTTACGAGCAGTACTTC. It codes for CASSLAYEQYF.

This clone was seen only once. The rearrangement joins TRBV7-2 to TRBJ2-5; D might be TRBD2 (6 bases). The CDR3 is 13 residues long. Germline-derived CDR1 and CDR2 are SGHTA and FQGNSA. Trimming removed 1 base from V and 3 bases from J, with 6 bases in between. Here the CDR3 DNA reads TGTGCCAGCAGCTTAGGGGGGGAAGAGACCCAGTACTTC. The encoded protein is CASSLGGEETQYF. The full variable domain, its missing parts supplied by reference TRBV7-2 and TRBJ2-5, is GAGVSQSPSNKVTEKGKDVELRCDPISGHTALYWYRQSLGQGLEFLIYFQGNSAPDKSGLPSDRFSAERTGGSVSTLTIQRTQQEDSAVYLCASSLGGEETQYFGPGTRLLVL.

This clone was seen a handful of times. This chain links TRBV4-1 with TRBJ2-5, with 11 bases fitting TRBD2. The CDR3 extends over 21 amino acids. The J segment lost 0 bases and the V segment lost 2 bases, leaving 17 bases of the junction unmatched. CDR1 is MGHRA and CDR2 is YSYEKL in the germline V gene. CDR3 DNA: TGCGCCAGCAGCCAACCGCCCGGGGGGCTAGCGGGGGGTCCAGACCAAGAGACCCAGTACTTC. It specifies CASSQPPGGLAGGPDQETQYF.

The chain has TRBV5-1 and TRBJ2-1; 9 bases agree with TRBD1. Germline V lookup: CDR1 SGHRS, CDR2 YFSETQ. V lost 5 bases and J lost 8; bases outside the gene matches: 11. This CDR3 has 15 residues. As DNA, the CDR3 is TGCGCCAGCAGTCGGGACAGGGCGGAGTTGGATGAGCAGTTCTTC. As protein: CASSRDRAELDEQFF.

V usage is TRBV7-2 and J usage is TRBJ2-3; 7 positions match TRBD1. Per germline, CDR1 SGHTA and CDR2 FQGNSA. The CDR3 is 14 amino acids. Losses at the gene ends were 4 bases for V and 3 bases for J; bases not matched to a gene: 4. The CDR3 sequence: CASSSQGRTDTQYF. In nucleotides, the CDR3 is TGTGCCAGCAGCTCACAGGGGCGGACAGATACGCAGTATTTT.

This clone was observed a single time. V is TRBV15 and J is TRBJ2-1, with unresolved D. Germline V lookup: CDR1 LNHNV, CDR2 YYDKDF (reference sequence). CDR3 length: 12 residues. V was trimmed by 1 base and J by 8 bases, leaving 6 bases between them. The CDR3 coding sequence is TGTGCCACCAGCAGAGGTGTAGATGAGCAGTTCTTC. Translating gives CATSRGVDEQFF.

The CDR3 DNA reads as TGTGCCAGCCAGGATAGAGCTGGAAACACCATATATTTT. Its translation is CASQDRAGNTIYF. This rearrangement joins TRBV27 to TRBJ1-3; no definite D call. Per the germline V gene, CDR1 is MNHEY and CDR2 is SMNVEV (reference sequence). The CDR3 totals 13 residues. Trimming cost V 8 bases and J 2 bases, with 10 bases left between them.

This sequence joins TRBV2 and TRBJ2-1, with D possibly being TRBD2 (6 bases). Between the trimmed V and J ends, which lost 5 bases and 9 bases, there was a span of 14 bases. Germline V gene lookup returns CDR1 SNHLY and CDR2 FYNNEI. The CDR3 has 13 residues. This CDR3 reads CASSPWRGTEQFF. CDR3 DNA: TGTGCCAGCAGTCCGTGGAGGGGTACTGAGCAGTTCTTC.

The gene calls are TRBV13 and TRBJ2-5; D is unclear. V lost 4 bases and J 5 bases, leaving 11 bases between the germline ends. Germline CDR1 PRHDT, CDR2 FYEKMQ (reference sequence). The length of the CDR3 is 13 residues. The CDR3 DNA follows: TGTGCCAGCAGCTCCGTTCTTCGGGAGACCCAGTACTTC. Its protein is CASSSVLRETQYF.

The rearrangement joins TRBV7-9 to TRBJ2-7; perhaps TRBD1 as D (7 bases). V shed 4 bases and J shed 6 bases, with 19 bases lying between them. This CDR3 has 15 amino acids. CDR1 is SEHNR and CDR2 is FQNEAQ in the germline V gene (reference sequence). The CDR3 loop is CASSSKEGQIREQYF. For the CDR3, the DNA is TGTGCCAGCAGCTCCAAGGAGGGACAGATCCGCGAGCAGTACTTC.

The chain links TRBV5-1 to TRBJ2-1; a weak D match, TRBD2 (5 bases). This CDR3 region has 18 residues. Trimming took 4 bases from V and 1 from J, leaving 21 bases between them. Germline loops: CDR1 SGHRS, CDR2 YFSETQ. The CDR3 bases are TGCGCCAGCAGCAGACTACAAAACCGGAGGTCTTCCTACAATGAGCAGTTCTTC. Its protein product is CASSRLQNRRSSYNEQFF.

In its sample, this clone was seen once. This chain connects TRBV11-2 to TRBJ2-2, with D possibly TRBD1 on 5 matching bases. V shed 7 bases and J shed 4 bases, with 13 bases lying between them. Germline CDR1 reads SGHAT; CDR2 reads FQNNGV. The CDR3 is made up of 14 amino acids. CDR3 in amino acids: CASTHWGITGELFF. Here the CDR3 DNA reads TGTGCCAGCACCCACTGGGGCATCACCGGGGAGCTGTTTTTT.

The V gene is TRBV7-3, the J gene TRBJ1-1, with TRBD1 matching 10 bases. CDR1 SGHTA and CDR2 FQGTGA come from the germline V gene. The CDR3 is made up of 14 amino acids. Trimming removed 5 bases from V and 5 bases from J; junction bases left unmatched: 5. The CDR3 sequence is CASSRGQGRTEAFF. CDR3 coding DNA: TGTGCCAGCAGCCGGGGACAGGGGAGGACTGAAGCTTTCTTT.

This rearrangement joins TRBV28 to TRBJ2-5; TRBD1 matches at 7 bases. The J call may be incorrect, as the DNA end agrees better with TRBJ2-7. The CDR3 runs to 16 residues. The germline V gene encodes CDR1 MDHEN and CDR2 SYDVKM. CDR3 residues: CASSLRGHYKPYEQYF. The DNA for the CDR3 is TGTGCCAGCAGTTTGAGGGGGCACTACAAACCCTACGAGCAGTACTTC.

This clone was picked up one time. The gene calls are TRBV5-6 and TRBJ1-2; TRBD1 matches 7 bases. CDR3 length: 14 amino acids. Germline CDR1 is SGHDT and CDR2 is YYEEEE. The V and J ends lost 4 bases and 4 bases, in that order; junction bases with no gene match: 7. This CDR3 reads CASSRDRDGYGYTF. For the CDR3, the DNA is TGTGCCAGCAGCCGAGACAGGGACGGCTATGGCTACACCTTC.